The 8 T cell receptor beta chains below come from one sample, sequenced in a study of regulatory T cells in long-lasting Graves disease. The time point: newly diagnosed GD, antithyroid drugs for less than 3 months. RNA from PBMCs was the source of the TCR library. Library construction for TCR beta used iRepertoire HTBI primers and Arm-PCR of CDR3 regions. TCRdb re-called the multiplex PCR reads through MiXCR, storing one row per CDR3 protein. This sample has around 360,000 distinct CDR3 sequences, with roughly 16% found just once. The sample also formed part of further work on T cells in Graves' hyperthyroidism and ophthalmopathy.

The source material was peripheral blood mononuclear cells (PBMCs), sampled at new diagnosis, from a patient treated with antithyroid drugs. The receptors stem from a woman aged 18 to 35 with Graves disease.

This clonotype was counted at least ten times. This chain links TRBV12-3 or TRBV12-4 with TRBJ2-7; 10 bases line up with TRBD2. This CDR3 comprises 15 residues. Unmatched junction bases numbered 8, after V lost 5 bases and J lost 4 bases. This CDR3 reads CASSLRLAGRYEQYF. The CDR3 DNA is TGTGCCAGCAGTCTGCGACTAGCGGGCAGGTACGAGCAGTACTTC.

This clonotype was counted many times. V usage is TRBV11-2 and J usage is TRBJ1-6; D is unresolved. CDR1 is SGHAT, CDR2 FQNNGV, per germline. Between the trimmed V and J ends, which lost 1 base and 9 bases, there was a span of 10 bases. This CDR3 contains 14 residues. In DNA, the CDR3 is TGTGCCAGCAGCTTAGTCCAAACGGCTTCACCCCTCCACTTT. This codes for CASSLVQTASPLHF.

Note on this clonotype: It may be a read error: a sequence one base away is much more abundant. No conserved phenylalanine or tryptophan is present at the end of the CDR3, so a read error is the likely explanation. CDR3 in DNA: TGTGCCAGCAGTTCCTGGACTAGCGGGCCCACCCTAGCCAAAAACATTCAGTACCTC. It encodes CASSSWTSGPTLAKNIQYL. This chain uses TRBV28 with TRBJ2-4, with 11 bases that match TRBD2. CDR1 and CDR2 (germline): MDHEN, SYDVKM. The CDR3 has 19 residues. The J segment lost 0 bases and the V segment lost 4 bases, leaving 11 bases of the junction unmatched.

This clonotype was recorded at least ten times. The chain links TRBV2 to TRBJ2-7, with 7 nucleotides matching TRBD2. J gave up 8 bases and V 8 bases, and 9 bases lay outside the gene matches. The CDR3 is made up of 12 amino acids. The germline gives CDR1 SNHLY, CDR2 FYNNEI. The CDR3 sequence: CASAVGGKQQYF. The DNA for the CDR3 is TGTGCCAGCGCAGTGGGGGGGAAGCAGCAGTACTTC.

In this sample, this clonotype turned up many times. This sequence joins TRBV15 and TRBJ2-5; no reliable D call. V lost 3 bases and J lost 5, with 19 bases in between. CDR1 and CDR2 (germline): LNHNV, YYDKDF (reference sequence). The length of the CDR3 is 16 residues. The DNA for the CDR3 is TGTGCCACCAGCAGCGCGATGGAGCGAATATTGGAGACCCAGTACTTC. Translation gives CATSSAMERILETQYF.

Note on this clonotype: The junction shows a germline mismatch at one end, possibly a read error. CDR3 sequence (DNA): TGCGGTGCTTTCACTAGCGGGGGTTGGGAGACCCAGTACTTC. Translated, it gives CGAFTSGGWETQYF. The chain links TRBV20-1 to TRBJ2-5; TRBD2 matches 11 bases. The germline V gene has CDR1 DFQATT and CDR2 SNEGSKA (reference sequence). This CDR3 comprises 14 residues.

This chain uses TRBV29-1 with TRBJ1-4, with 8 bases aligning to TRBD1. Per germline, CDR1 SQVTM and CDR2 ANQGSEA. The junction had 9 bases not matched to a gene; V was cut back by 5 bases and J by 7 bases. The CDR3 totals 14 residues. The chain's CDR3 is CSVISRGQGEKLFF. DNA for the CDR3: TGCAGCGTTATCAGCAGGGGGCAAGGTGAAAAACTGTTTTTT.

On this clonotype itself: A much more abundant neighbour one base away suggests this may be a read error. The chain carries TRBV28 and TRBJ2-7, with D possibly matching TRBD1 (5 bases). This CDR3 spans 16 amino acids. V was trimmed by 7 bases and J by 0 bases, leaving 19 bases between them. Germline CDR1 is MDHEN and CDR2 is SYDVKM. The CDR3 bases are TGTGCCAGCACCCCGGTGACAGCTCCCAACTCCTACGAGCAGTACTTC. Translating gives CASTPVTAPNSYEQYF.